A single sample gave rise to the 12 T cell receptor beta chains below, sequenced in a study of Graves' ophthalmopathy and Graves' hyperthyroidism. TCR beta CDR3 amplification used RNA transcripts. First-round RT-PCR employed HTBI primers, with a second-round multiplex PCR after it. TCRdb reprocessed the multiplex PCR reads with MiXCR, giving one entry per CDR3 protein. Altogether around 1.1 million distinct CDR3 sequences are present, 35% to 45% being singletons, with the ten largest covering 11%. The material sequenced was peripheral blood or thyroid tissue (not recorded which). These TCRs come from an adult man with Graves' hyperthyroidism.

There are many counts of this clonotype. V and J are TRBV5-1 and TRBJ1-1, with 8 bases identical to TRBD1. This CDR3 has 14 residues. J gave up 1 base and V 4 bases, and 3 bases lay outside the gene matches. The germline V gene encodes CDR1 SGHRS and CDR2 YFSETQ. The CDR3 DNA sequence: TGCGCCAGCAGCCCGACAGGGGCGAACACTGAAGCTTTCTTT. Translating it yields CASSPTGANTEAFF.

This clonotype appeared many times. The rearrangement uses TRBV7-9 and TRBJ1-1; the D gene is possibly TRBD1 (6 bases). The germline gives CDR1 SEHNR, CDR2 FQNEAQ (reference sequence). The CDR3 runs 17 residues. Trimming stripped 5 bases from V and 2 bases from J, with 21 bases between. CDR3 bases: TGTGCCAGCAGCGAAACGGGGCTAAGGGGGATAAACACTGAAGCTTTCTTT. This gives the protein CASSETGLRGINTEAFF.

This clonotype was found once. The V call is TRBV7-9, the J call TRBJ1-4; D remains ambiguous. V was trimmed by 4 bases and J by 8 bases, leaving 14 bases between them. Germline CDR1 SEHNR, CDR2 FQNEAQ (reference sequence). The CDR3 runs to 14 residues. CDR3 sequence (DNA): TGTGCCAGCAGCTCCGGGCCCGCGGCGGAAAAACTGTTTTTT. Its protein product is CASSSGPAAEKLFF.

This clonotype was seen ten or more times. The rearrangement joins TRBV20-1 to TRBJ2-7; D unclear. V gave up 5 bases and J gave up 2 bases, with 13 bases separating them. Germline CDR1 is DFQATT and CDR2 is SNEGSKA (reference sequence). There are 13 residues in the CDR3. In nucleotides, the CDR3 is TGCAGTGCTCGCGAGACCGTAACCTACGAGCAGTACTTC. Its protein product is CSARETVTYEQYF.

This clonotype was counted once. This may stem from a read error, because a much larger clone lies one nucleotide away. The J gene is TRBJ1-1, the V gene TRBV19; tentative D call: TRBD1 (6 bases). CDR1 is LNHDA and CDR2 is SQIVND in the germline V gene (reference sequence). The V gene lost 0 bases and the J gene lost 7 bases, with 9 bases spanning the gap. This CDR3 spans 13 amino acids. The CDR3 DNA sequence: TGTGCCAGTAGTATAGACACAGGGAATGAAGCTTTCTTT. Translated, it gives CASSIDTGNEAFF.

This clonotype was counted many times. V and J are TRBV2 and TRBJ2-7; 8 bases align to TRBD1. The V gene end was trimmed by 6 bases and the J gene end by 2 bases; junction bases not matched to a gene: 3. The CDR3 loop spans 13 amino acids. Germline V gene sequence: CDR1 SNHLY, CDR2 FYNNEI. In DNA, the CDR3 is TGTGCCAGCAGCGGGACAGGACCCTACGAGCAGTACTTC. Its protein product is CASSGTGPYEQYF.

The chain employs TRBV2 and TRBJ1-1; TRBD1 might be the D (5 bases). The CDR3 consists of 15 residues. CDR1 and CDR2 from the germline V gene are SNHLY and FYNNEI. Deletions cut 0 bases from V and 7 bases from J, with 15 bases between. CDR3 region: CASSEAPARDGEAFF. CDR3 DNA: TGTGCCAGCAGTGAAGCCCCGGCCCGGGACGGTGAAGCTTTCTTT. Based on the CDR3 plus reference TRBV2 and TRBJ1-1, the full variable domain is EPEVTQTPSHQVTQMGQEVILRCVPISNHLYFYWYRQILGQKVEFLVSFYNNEISEKSEIFDDQFSVERPDGSNFTLKIRSTKLEDSAMYFCASSEAPARDGEAFFGQGTRLTVV.

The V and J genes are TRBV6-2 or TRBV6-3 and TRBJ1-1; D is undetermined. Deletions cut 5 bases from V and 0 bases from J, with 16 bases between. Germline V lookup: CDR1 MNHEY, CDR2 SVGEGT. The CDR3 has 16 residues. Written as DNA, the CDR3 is TGTGCCAGCAGTACAATAGGGCAGCGATTGAACACTGAAGCTTTCTTT. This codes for CASSTIGQRLNTEAFF.

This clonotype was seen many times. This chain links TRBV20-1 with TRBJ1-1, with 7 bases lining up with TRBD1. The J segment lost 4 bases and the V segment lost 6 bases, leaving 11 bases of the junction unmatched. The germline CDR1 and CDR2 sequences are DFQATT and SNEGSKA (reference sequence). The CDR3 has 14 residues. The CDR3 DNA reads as TGCAGTGCCCCTTTGCCGGGACAGCTCACTGAAGCTTTCTTT. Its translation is CSAPLPGQLTEAFF.

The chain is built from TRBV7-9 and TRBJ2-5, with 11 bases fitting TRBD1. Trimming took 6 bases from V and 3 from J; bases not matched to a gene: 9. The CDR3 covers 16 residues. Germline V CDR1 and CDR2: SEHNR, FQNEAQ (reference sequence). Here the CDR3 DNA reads TGTGCCAGCAGGGAACTCGGACAGGGGGCGAAAGAGACCCAGTACTTC. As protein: CASRELGQGAKETQYF.

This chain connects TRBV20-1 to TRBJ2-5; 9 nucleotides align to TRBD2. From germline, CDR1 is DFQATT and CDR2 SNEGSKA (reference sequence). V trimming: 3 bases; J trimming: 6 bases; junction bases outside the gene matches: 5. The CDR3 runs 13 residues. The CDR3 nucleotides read TGCAGTGCTAGCCGGACTAGCGTCCAGACCCAGTACTTC. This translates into CSASRTSVQTQYF.

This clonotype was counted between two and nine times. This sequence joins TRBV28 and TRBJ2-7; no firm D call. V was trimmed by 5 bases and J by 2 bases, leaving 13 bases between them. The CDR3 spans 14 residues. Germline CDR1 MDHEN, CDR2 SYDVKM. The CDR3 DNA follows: TGTGCCAGCAGTCCTAGTCGGATAACCTACGAGCAGTACTTC. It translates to CASSPSRITYEQYF.